This T cell receptor (beta chain) was observed in a study of PD-1 blockade in classical Hodgkin lymphoma. Study observations and caveats: According to reports, newly diagnosed patients had lower baseline TCR diversity than healthy donors, and relapsed/refractory patients had lower baseline TCR diversity still. By C4D1, CD4+ diversity increased significantly, especially in complete responders.

Sequenced by immunoSEQ multiplex PCR; TCRdb stores in-frame clones only, minus some. The table has over 70,000 clones, less than 95% seen once; the top ten hold 2.5% to 3.5%. Comments on this clone: Its antigen is not known.

Regarding time point: cycle 4 day 1 (C4D1), after 5 to 7 weeks of nivolumab. Relapse was seen in all patients after autologous stem cell transplantation, and brentuximab vedotin exposure was variable. Patients' outcomes at their best amounted to complete response, partial response or progressive disease. Germline V gene data show CDR1 as SEHNR and CDR2 as FQNEAQ (reference sequence). The V gene lost 4 bases and the J gene lost 0 bases, with 12 bases spanning the gap. The length of the CDR3 is 16 residues. The origin of this receptor is a human donor with classical Hodgkin lymphoma. This chain joins TRBV7-9 and TRBJ1-4, with TRBD1 as a possible D gene (5 bases). This sample comprised peripheral blood mononuclear cells (PBMCs), obtained before the fourth cycle of nivolumab. The CDR3 DNA is TGTGCCAGCAGCTACGCGACAGTTACAACTAATGAAAAACTGTTTTTT. Protein product: CASSYATVTTNEKLFF.